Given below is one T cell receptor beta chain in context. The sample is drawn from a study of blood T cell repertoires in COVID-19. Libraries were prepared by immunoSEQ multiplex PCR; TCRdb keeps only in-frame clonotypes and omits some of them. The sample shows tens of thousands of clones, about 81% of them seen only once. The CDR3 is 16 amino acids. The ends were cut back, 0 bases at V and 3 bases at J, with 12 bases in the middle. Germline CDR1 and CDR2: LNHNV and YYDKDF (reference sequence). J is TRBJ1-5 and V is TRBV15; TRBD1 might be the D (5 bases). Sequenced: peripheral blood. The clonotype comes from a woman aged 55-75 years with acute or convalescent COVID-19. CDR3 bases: TGTGCCACCAGCAGAGATAAGGGGATCCTCAATCAGCCCCAGCATTTT. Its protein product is CATSRDKGILNQPQHF.